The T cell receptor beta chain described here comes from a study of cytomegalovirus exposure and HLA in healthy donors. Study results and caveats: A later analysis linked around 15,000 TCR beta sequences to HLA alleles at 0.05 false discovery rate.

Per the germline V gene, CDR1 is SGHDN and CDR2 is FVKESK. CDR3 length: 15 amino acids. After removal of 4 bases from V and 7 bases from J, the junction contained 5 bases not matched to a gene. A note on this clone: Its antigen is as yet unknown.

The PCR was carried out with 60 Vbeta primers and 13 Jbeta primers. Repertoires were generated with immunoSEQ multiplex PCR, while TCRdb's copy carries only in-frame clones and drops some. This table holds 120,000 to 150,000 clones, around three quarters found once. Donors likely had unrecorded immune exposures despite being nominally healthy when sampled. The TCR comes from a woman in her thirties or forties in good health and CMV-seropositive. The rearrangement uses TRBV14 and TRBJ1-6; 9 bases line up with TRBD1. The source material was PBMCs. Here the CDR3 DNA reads TGTGCCAGCAGCCCTGCCGGGACAGGGAATTCACCCCTCCACTTT. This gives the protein CASSPAGTGNSPLHF. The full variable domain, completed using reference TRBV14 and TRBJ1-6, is EAGVTQFPSHSVIEKGQTVTLRCDPISGHDNLYWYRRVMGKEIKFLLHFVKESKQDESGMPNNRFLAERTGGTYSTLKVQPAELEDSGVYFCASSPAGTGNSPLHFGNGTRLTVT.